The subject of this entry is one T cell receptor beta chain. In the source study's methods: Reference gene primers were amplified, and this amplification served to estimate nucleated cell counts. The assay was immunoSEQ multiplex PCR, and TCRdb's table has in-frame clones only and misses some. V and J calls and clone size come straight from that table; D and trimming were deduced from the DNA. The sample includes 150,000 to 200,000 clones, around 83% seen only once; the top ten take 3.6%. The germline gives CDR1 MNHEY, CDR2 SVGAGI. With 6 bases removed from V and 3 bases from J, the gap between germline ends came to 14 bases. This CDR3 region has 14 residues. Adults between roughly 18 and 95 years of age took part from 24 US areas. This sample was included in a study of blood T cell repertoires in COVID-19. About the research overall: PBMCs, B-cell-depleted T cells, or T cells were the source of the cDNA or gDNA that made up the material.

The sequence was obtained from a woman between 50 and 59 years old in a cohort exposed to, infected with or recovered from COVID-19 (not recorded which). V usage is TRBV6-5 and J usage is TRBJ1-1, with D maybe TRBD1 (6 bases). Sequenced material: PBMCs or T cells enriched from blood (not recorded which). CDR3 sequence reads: CASRKQGEDTEAFF. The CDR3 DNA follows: TGTGCCAGCAGAAAACAGGGTGAGGACACTGAAGCTTTCTTT.